The 14 T cell receptor beta chains below come from one sample, sequenced in a study of shared clonotypes between healthy human individuals. The repertoire was sequenced with immunoSEQ multiplex PCR; TCRdb's copy has only in-frame clones and lacks some. Of about 1.5 million clones in the sample, 95% to 97% are singletons; the top ten hold 0.95% to 1.5%. Sequencing was performed on naive CD4+ T cells sorted from blood. Indicated subset: CD45RA+ positively selected. Receptors were obtained from a man aged 25 to 45 in good health.

The rearrangement joins TRBV9 to TRBJ2-2; either TRBD1 or TRBD2 may supply D (5 bases each). Trimming removed 3 bases from V and 6 bases from J, with 18 bases in between. Looked up from germline, CDR1 is SGDLS and CDR2 is YYNGEE. This CDR3 comprises 16 residues. CDR3 region: CASSAHGALKAGELFF. The DNA of the CDR3 is TGTGCCAGCAGCGCTCACGGGGCGCTTAAGGCCGGGGAGCTGTTTTTT.

This clone has just a few counts. This chain links TRBV19 with TRBJ2-7, with 8 bases aligning to TRBD1. This CDR3 is 15 amino acids long. CDR1 LNHDA and CDR2 SQIVND come from the germline V gene (reference sequence). The J segment lost 4 bases and the V segment lost 3 bases, leaving 8 bases of the junction unmatched. The CDR3 protein is CASSMPGQGRYEQYF. In nucleotides, the CDR3 is TGTGCCAGTAGTATGCCCGGACAGGGCCGGTACGAGCAGTACTTC.

The rearrangement joins TRBV7-2 to TRBJ2-7, with TRBD2 matching 11 bases. The V segment lost 4 bases and the J segment 4 bases; nucleotides outside the gene matches: 9. There are 16 residues in the CDR3. Germline V gene lookup returns CDR1 SGHTA and CDR2 FQGNSA. The CDR3 DNA reads as TGTGCCAGCAGCTCCCCACTAGCGGGAGTCGGTTACGAGCAGTACTTC. It is translated as CASSSPLAGVGYEQYF. The whole variable domain, remainder taken from reference TRBV7-2 and TRBJ2-7, is GAGVSQSPSNKVTEKGKDVELRCDPISGHTALYWYRQSLGQGLEFLIYFQGNSAPDKSGLPSDRFSAERTGGSVSTLTIQRTQQEDSAVYLCASSSPLAGVGYEQYFGPGTRLTVT.

The chain is built from TRBV2 and TRBJ2-7; TRBD2 aligns across 13 bases. CDR1 is SNHLY and CDR2 is FYNNEI in the germline V gene. The CDR3 totals 16 residues. J gave up 2 bases and V 6 bases, and 7 bases lay outside the gene matches. CDR3 region: CASRRLAGGLTYEQYF. The CDR3 coding sequence is TGTGCCAGCAGGAGACTAGCGGGAGGCCTCACCTACGAGCAGTACTTC. Based on the CDR3 plus reference TRBV2 and TRBJ2-7, the full variable domain is EPEVTQTPSHQVTQMGQEVILRCVPISNHLYFYWYRQILGQKVEFLVSFYNNEISEKSEIFDDQFSVERPDGSNFTLKIRSTKLEDSAMYFCASRRLAGGLTYEQYFGPGTRLTVT.

This clone has only one observation. The rearrangement joins TRBV5-4 to TRBJ2-5; D gene unclear. The length of the CDR3 is 14 residues. Trimming pared 4 bases from V and 1 base from J, leaving 11 bases between. Germline CDR1 SGHNT, CDR2 YYREEE (reference sequence). The CDR3 region has the DNA TGTGCCAGCAGCGAATCGAATCTCCAAGAGACCCAGTACTTC. Translated: CASSESNLQETQYF.

This sequence joins TRBV19 and TRBJ1-2, with unresolved D. V gave up 5 bases and J gave up 5 bases, with 18 bases separating them. This CDR3 comprises 15 residues. Germline values: CDR1 LNHDA, CDR2 SQIVND (reference sequence). The CDR3 is CASSPNGRVRYGYTF. The CDR3 bases are TGTGCCAGTAGTCCCAACGGGAGGGTAAGATATGGCTACACCTTC.

The chain combines TRBV10-3 with TRBJ1-5; no definite D call. Germline V gene sequence: CDR1 ENHRY, CDR2 SYGVKD. V lost 10 bases and J 2 bases, leaving 12 bases between the germline ends. This CDR3 spans 13 amino acids. CDR3 loop: CATTEGGNQPQHF. The CDR3 DNA follows: TGTGCCACAACAGAGGGTGGCAATCAGCCCCAGCATTTT.

This chain uses TRBV5-4 with TRBJ2-1, with 8 positions matching TRBD1. The V gene end was trimmed by 2 bases and the J gene end by 3 bases; junction bases not matched to a gene: 1. Germline values: CDR1 SGHNT, CDR2 YYREEE (reference sequence). The CDR3 length is 14 residues. CDR3 protein: CASSFGQGYNEQFF. In DNA, the CDR3 is TGTGCCAGCAGCTTTGGACAGGGCTACAATGAGCAGTTCTTC.

The V and J genes are TRBV7-3 and TRBJ2-1; D unclear. CDR3 length: 15 residues. Germline V gene lookup returns CDR1 SGHTA and CDR2 FQGTGA. Trimming left V 5 bases short and J 0 bases short, with 11 bases between. CDR3 coding DNA: TGTGCCAGCAGCGCCCATATTAGCTCCTACAATGAGCAGTTCTTC. Its translation is CASSAHISSYNEQFF.

CDR3 in amino acids: CSVLGSIYEQYF. In nucleotides, the CDR3 is TGCAGCGTTCTCGGGAGCATCTACGAGCAGTACTTC. The V gene is TRBV29-1, the J gene TRBJ2-7, with D possibly being TRBD2 (6 bases). V dropped 5 bases and J dropped 3 bases, with 11 bases sitting between them. The CDR3 is made up of 12 amino acids. Germline assignment: CDR1 SQVTM and CDR2 ANQGSEA.

The chain links TRBV2 to TRBJ2-2; 7 nucleotides line up with TRBD1. The CDR3 length is 13 residues. In germline, CDR1 is SNHLY, CDR2 FYNNEI. Trimming at V came to 6 bases and at J to 4 bases, leaving 2 bases not matched to a gene. The CDR3 is CASSDRVTGELFF. The CDR3 DNA follows: TGTGCCAGCAGCGACAGGGTCACCGGGGAGCTGTTTTTT.

This rearrangement joins TRBV5-1 to TRBJ2-1, with 12 bases identical to TRBD2. This CDR3 contains 15 residues. The germline CDR1 and CDR2 sequences are SGHRS and YFSETQ. J gave up 2 bases and V 4 bases, and 1 base lay outside the gene matches. The CDR3 nucleotides read TGCGCCAGCAGCCGACTAGCGGGAGCCTACAATGAGCAGTTCTTC. It yields the protein CASSRLAGAYNEQFF.

For the CDR3, the DNA is TGTGCCACCAAATGGCCTACCCACGAGCAGTACTTC. Translating it yields CATKWPTHEQYF. The gene calls are TRBV6-1 and TRBJ2-7; D is uncertain. The CDR3 contains 12 residues. Per the germline V gene, CDR1 is MNHNS and CDR2 is SASEGT. V was cut by 10 bases and J by 5 bases, with 15 bases left in between.

This clone was observed once. Other nucleotide sequences in the sample specify the same CDR3. J is TRBJ2-1 and V is TRBV19, with D tentatively TRBD1 or TRBD2 (5 bases each). With 5 bases removed from V and 0 bases from J, the gap between germline ends came to 8 bases. The CDR3 extends over 14 amino acids. Germline values: CDR1 LNHDA, CDR2 SQIVND (reference sequence). The CDR3 bases are TGTGCCAGTAGTTCAGGGAGCTCCTACAATGAGCAGTTCTTC. Its protein product is CASSSGSSYNEQFF.